Below, one T cell receptor beta chain is given with its context. The antigen remains unidentified. CDR3 length equals 16 residues. CDR1 ENHRY and CDR2 SYGVKD come from the germline V gene. The V segment lost 4 bases and the J segment 1 base; nucleotides outside the gene matches: 4. Primers for the PCR totalled 60 Vbeta and 13 Jbeta. Sequencing used immunoSEQ multiplex PCR; TCRdb keeps in-frame clones, though not all of them. The sample shows about 110,000 clones, around four fifths of them seen only once. The data were obtained in a study of cytomegalovirus exposure and HLA in healthy donors. Broader study findings: No immune exposure information besides CMV serostatus was available. By HLA locus, TCR association rates varied in a later analysis, with DRB1 showing the most and HLA-C the fewest. Analyses of presence/absence relied on an assumption of roughly uniform sequencing depth across donors. The study reported that TCR beta sequences accurately predicted HLA-A and HLA-B alleles in most subjects.

The chain is built from TRBV10-3 and TRBJ2-5, with TRBD2 identical over 12 bases. The clonotype originates from a woman aged 60 to 75 in good health and CMV-seropositive. The sample consisted of PBMCs. Written as DNA, the CDR3 is TGTGCCATCAGTGCCGGGACTAGCGGGTCCCAAGAGACCCAGTACTTC. Residues: CAISAGTSGSQETQYF.